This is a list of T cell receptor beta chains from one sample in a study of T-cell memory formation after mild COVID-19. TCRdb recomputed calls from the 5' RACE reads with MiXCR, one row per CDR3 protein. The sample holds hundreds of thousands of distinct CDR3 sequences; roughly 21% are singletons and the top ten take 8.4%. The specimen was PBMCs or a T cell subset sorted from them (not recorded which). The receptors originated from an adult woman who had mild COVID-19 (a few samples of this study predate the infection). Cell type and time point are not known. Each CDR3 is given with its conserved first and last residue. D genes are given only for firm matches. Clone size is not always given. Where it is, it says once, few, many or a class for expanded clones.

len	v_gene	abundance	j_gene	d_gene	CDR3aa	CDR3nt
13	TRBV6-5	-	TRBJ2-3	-	CASRSPATDTQYF	TGTGCCAGCAGGTCCCCGGCGACAGATACGCAGTATTTT
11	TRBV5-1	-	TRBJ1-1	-	CASMLGTQAFF	TGCGCCAGTATGCTCGGGACTCAAGCTTTCTTT
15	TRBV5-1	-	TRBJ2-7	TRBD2	CASSLAASGTAEQYF	TGCGCCAGCAGCTTGGCGGCTAGCGGGACGGCCGAGCAGTACTTC
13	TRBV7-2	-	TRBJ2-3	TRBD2	CASSRTSGDTQYF	TGTGCCAGCAGCCGGACTAGCGGGGATACGCAGTATTTT
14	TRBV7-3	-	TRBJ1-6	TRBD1	CASSPDRGGSPLHF	TGTGCCAGCAGCCCCGACAGGGGAGGGTCACCCCTCCACTTT
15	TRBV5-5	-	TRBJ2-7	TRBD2	CASSSGLAGTYEQYF	TGTGCCAGCAGCTCCGGACTAGCGGGTACCTACGAGCAGTACTTC
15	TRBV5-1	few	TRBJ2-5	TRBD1	CASSFGDRGRETQYF	TGCGCCAGCAGCTTCGGGGACAGGGGGCGGGAGACCCAGTACTTC
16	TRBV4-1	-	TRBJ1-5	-	CASSQGQGGRNQPQHF	TGCGCCAGCAGCCAAGGGCAGGGCGGCCGCAATCAGCCCCAGCATTTT
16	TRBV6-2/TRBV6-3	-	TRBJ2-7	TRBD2	CASSTKASGGSYEQYF	TGTGCCAGCAGCACAAAGGCCTCGGGAGGATCCTACGAGCAGTACTTC
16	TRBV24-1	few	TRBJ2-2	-	CATSDFRASNTGELFF	TGTGCCACCAGTGATTTTCGGGCGTCGAACACCGGGGAGCTGTTTTTT
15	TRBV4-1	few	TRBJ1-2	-	CASSREESGYYGYTF	TGCGCCAGCAGCCGAGAAGAGTCAGGGTACTATGGCTACACCTTC
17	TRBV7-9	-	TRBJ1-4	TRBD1	CASSLKTGTATNEKLFF	TGTGCCAGCAGCTTAAAAACCGGGACAGCAACTAATGAAAAACTGTTTTTT
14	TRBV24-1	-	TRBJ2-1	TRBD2	CATSSGDRHNEQFF	TGTGCCACCAGTAGCGGGGACCGGCACAATGAGCAGTTCTTC
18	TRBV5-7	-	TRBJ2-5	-	CASSLAGGLHRGQETQYF	TGTGCCAGCAGCCTGGCCGGGGGGCTCCACCGGGGCCAAGAGACCCAGTACTTC
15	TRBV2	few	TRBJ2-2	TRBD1	CASRAGTVNTGELFF	TGTGCCAGCAGGGCCGGGACAGTGAACACCGGGGAGCTGTTTTTT
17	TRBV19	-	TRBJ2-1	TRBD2	CASSISGLAGGTNEQFF	TGTGCCAGTAGTATCTCCGGGCTAGCGGGAGGTACGAATGAGCAGTTCTTC
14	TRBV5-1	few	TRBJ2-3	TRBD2	CASSRRLAEDTQYF	TGCGCCAGCAGCCGGAGGCTAGCGGAAGATACGCAGTATTTT
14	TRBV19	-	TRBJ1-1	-	CASSYSTGHTEAFF	TGTGCCAGTAGTTACTCAACAGGGCATACTGAAGCTTTCTTT
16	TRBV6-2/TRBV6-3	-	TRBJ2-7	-	CASSYWRSPVVDEQYF	TGTGCCAGCAGTTACTGGCGCAGCCCGGTAGTCGACGAGCAGTACTTC
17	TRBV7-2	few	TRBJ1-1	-	CASSPTGDRAMNTEAFF	TGTGCCAGCAGCCCGACTGGGGACCGCGCCATGAACACTGAAGCTTTCTTT
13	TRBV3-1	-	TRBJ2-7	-	CASSPLGLYEQYF	TGTGCCAGCAGCCCCCTAGGGTTGTACGAGCAGTACTTC
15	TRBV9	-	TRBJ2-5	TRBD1	CASSTTGGPLETQYF	TGTGCCAGCAGTACGACAGGGGGTCCTTTGGAGACCCAGTACTTC
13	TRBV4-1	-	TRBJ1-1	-	CASSQGRSTEAFF	TGCGCCAGCAGCCAAGGAAGGAGCACTGAAGCTTTCTTT
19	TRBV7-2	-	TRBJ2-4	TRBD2	CASSLVPLDRLAGGDIQYF	TGTGCCAGCAGCTTAGTCCCTCTTGATCGGTTAGCGGGAGGGGACATTCAGTACTTC
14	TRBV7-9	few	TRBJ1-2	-	CASSLGPSTYGYTF	TGTGCCAGCAGCCTCGGACCATCGACCTATGGCTACACCTTC
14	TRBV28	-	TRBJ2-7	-	CASSSFASPPGQYF	TGTGCCAGCAGTTCTTTCGCAAGCCCTCCAGGGCAGTACTTC
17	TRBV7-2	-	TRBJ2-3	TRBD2	CASSFSGGAVGTDTQYF	TGTGCCAGCAGCTTCAGCGGGGGGGCCGTGGGCACAGATACGCAGTATTTT
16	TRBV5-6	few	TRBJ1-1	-	CASSLQGTDMNTEAFF	TGTGCCAGCAGCTTGCAGGGGACTGATATGAACACTGAAGCTTTCTTT
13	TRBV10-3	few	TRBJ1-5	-	CAISTGSNQPQHF	TGTGCCATCAGTACAGGGTCCAATCAGCCCCAGCATTTT
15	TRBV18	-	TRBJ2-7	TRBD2	CASSPASGGADEQYF	TGTGCCAGCTCACCAGCTAGCGGGGGGGCCGACGAGCAGTACTTC
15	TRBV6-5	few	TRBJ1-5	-	CASRETSGGSQPQHF	TGTGCCAGCAGAGAAACTTCGGGGGGGTCTCAGCCCCAGCATTTT
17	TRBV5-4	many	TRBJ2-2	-	CASSFKAGKGNTGELFF	TGTGCCAGCAGCTTTAAGGCCGGCAAGGGAAACACCGGGGAGCTGTTTTTT
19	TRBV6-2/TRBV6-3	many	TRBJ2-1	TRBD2	CASTASKLAGVVLGNEQFF	TGTGCCAGCACCGCCTCCAAACTAGCGGGAGTGGTCTTGGGGAATGAGCAGTTCTTC
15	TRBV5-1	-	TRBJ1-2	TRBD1	CASSTNAGGNYGYTF	TGCGCCAGCAGCACCAACGCAGGGGGGAACTATGGCTACACCTTC
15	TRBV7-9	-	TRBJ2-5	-	CASSLELGLQETQYF	TGTGCCAGCAGCCTGGAACTGGGGTTGCAAGAGACCCAGTACTTC
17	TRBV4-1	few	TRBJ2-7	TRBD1	CASTQSGTDSPPYEQYF	TGCGCCAGCACCCAAAGTGGGACAGACTCCCCGCCCTACGAGCAGTACTTC
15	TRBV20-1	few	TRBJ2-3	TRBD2	CSARVGLATADTQYF	TGCAGTGCTAGAGTGGGACTAGCGACTGCAGATACGCAGTATTTT
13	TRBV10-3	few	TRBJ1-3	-	CATRTASGNTIYF	TGTGCCACCCGGACAGCCTCTGGAAACACCATATATTTT
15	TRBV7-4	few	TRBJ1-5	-	CASSPRGHRGRPQHF	TGTGCCAGCAGCCCGAGGGGACACCGAGGGAGGCCCCAGCATTTT
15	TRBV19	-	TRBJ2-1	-	CASSTGSYSYNEQFF	TGTGCCAGTAGTACAGGATCATACTCCTACAATGAGCAGTTCTTC
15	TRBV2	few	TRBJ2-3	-	CASSQYSSPTDTQYF	TGTGCCAGCAGTCAATACAGCTCCCCCACAGATACGCAGTATTTT
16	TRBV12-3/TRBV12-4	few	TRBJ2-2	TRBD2	CASSLGLAGLSGELFF	TGTGCCAGCAGCCTGGGACTAGCGGGATTATCCGGGGAGCTGTTTTTT
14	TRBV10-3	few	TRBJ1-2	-	CAISRDVANYGYTF	TGTGCCATCAGCCGGGACGTCGCTAACTATGGCTACACCTTC
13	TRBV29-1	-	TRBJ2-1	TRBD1	CSLWDRGYNEQFF	TGCAGCCTCTGGGACAGGGGCTACAATGAGCAGTTCTTC
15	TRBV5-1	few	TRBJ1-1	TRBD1	CASSPSGQANTEAFF	TGCGCCAGCAGCCCTAGCGGACAGGCGAACACTGAAGCTTTCTTT
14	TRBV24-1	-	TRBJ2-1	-	CATSDPEGRNEQFF	TGTGCCACCAGTGACCCCGAGGGCCGCAATGAGCAGTTCTTC
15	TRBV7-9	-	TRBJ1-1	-	CASSSVRGSNTEAFF	TGTGCCAGCAGCTCGGTCAGGGGATCGAACACTGAAGCTTTCTTT
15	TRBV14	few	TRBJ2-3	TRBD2	CASSERGRYTDTQYF	TGTGCCAGCAGCGAGCGGGGGAGATACACAGATACGCAGTATTTT
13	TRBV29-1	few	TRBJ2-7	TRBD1	CSVEGTGDYEQYF	TGCAGCGTTGAAGGGACAGGAGACTACGAGCAGTACTTC
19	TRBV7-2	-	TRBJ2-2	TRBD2	CASSTPGTRGGHNTGELFF	TGTGCCAGCAGTACACCTGGGACTAGGGGTGGGCATAACACCGGGGAGCTGTTTTTT
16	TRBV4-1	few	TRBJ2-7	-	CASSQDLGGPLYEQYF	TGCGCCAGCAGCCAAGATTTAGGGGGACCCCTTTACGAGCAGTACTTC
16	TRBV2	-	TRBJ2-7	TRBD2	CASSQSLAGGPYEQYF	TGTGCCAGCAGCCAATCACTAGCGGGGGGACCCTACGAGCAGTACTTC
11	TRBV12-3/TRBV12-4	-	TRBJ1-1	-	CASSYDVEAFF	TGTGCCAGCAGTTATGACGTTGAAGCTTTCTTT
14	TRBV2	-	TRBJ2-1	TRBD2	CASRDPGTNNEQFF	TGTGCCAGCAGAGACCCCGGGACTAACAATGAGCAGTTCTTC
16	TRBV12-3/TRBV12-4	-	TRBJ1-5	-	CASSPGGLLDNQPQHF	TGTGCCAGCAGCCCCGGGGGACTGTTGGATAATCAGCCCCAGCATTTT
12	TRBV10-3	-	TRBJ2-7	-	CASGTSTYEQYF	TGTGCAAGCGGGACATCAACCTACGAGCAGTACTTC
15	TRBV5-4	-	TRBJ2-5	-	CATLRLGEYQETQYF	TGTGCCACCCTTCGACTAGGAGAATACCAAGAGACCCAGTACTTC